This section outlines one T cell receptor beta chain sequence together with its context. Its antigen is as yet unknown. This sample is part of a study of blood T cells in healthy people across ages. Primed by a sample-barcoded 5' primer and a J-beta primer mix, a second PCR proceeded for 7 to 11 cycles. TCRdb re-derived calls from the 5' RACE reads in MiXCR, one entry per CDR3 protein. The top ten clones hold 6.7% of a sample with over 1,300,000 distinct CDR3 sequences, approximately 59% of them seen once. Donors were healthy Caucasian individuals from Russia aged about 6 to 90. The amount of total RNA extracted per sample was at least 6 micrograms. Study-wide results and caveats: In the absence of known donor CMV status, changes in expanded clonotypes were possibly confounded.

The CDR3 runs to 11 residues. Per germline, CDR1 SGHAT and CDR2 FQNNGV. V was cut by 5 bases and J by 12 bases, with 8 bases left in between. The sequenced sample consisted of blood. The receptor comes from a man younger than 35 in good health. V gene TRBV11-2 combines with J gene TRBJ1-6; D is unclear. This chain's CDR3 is CASSTSEPLHF. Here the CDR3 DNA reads TGTGCCAGCAGCACAAGTGAACCCCTCCACTTT.